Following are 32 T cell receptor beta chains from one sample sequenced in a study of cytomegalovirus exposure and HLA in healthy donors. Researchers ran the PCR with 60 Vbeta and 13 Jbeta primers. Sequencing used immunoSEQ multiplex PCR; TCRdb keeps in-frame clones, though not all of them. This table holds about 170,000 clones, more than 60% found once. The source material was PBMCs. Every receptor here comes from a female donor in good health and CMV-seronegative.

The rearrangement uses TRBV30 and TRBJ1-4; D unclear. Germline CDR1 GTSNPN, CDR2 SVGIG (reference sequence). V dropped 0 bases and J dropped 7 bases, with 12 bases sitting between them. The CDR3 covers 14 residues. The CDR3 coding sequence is TGTGCCTGGAGTGTGTGGCAGGCTCGTGAAAAACTGTTTTTT. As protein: CAWSVWQAREKLFF.

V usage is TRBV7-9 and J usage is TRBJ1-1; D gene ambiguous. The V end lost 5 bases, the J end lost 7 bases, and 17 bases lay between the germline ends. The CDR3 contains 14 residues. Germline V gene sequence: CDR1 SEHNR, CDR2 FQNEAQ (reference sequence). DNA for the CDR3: TGTGCCAGCAGCCCTCGGGCTGGGGAGAGTGAAGCTTTCTTT. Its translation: CASSPRAGESEAFF.

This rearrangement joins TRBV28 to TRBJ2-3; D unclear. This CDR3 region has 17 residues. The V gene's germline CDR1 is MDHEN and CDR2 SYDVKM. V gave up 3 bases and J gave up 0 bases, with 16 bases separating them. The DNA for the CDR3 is TGTGCCAGCAGTTTGTCAGTTGCGGCGACTAGCACAGATACGCAGTATTTT. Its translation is CASSLSVAATSTDTQYF.

The CDR3 loop reads CASSLRGDQETQYF. DNA for the CDR3: TGCGCCAGCAGTCTCAGAGGAGATCAAGAGACCCAGTACTTC. The genes are TRBV5-1 and TRBJ2-5; D unresolved. The CDR3 extends over 14 amino acids. CDR1 and CDR2 (germline): SGHRS, YFSETQ. Trimming stripped 5 bases from V and 2 bases from J, with 13 bases between.

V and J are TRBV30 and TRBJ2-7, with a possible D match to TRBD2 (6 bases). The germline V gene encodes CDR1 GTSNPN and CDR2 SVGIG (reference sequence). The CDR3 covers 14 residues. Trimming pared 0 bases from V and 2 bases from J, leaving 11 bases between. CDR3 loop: CAWSVGGETYEQYF. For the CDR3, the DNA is TGTGCCTGGAGTGTAGGCGGGGAAACCTACGAGCAGTACTTC.

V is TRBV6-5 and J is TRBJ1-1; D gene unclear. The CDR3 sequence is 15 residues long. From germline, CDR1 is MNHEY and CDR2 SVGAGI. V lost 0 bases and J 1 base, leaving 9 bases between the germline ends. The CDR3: CASSYSDNSNTEAFF. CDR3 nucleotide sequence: TGTGCCAGCAGTTACTCAGACAACTCGAACACTGAAGCTTTCTTT.

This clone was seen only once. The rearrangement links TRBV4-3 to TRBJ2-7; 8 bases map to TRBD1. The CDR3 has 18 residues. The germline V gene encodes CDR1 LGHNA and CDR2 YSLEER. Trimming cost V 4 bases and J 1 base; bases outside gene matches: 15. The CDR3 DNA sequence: TGCGCCAGCAGCCCGGGACCCGTGACAGGGGTGGATTCCTACGAGCAGTACTTC. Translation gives CASSPGPVTGVDSYEQYF.

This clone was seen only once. The CDR3 is CASSQDPDTGELFF. The DNA for the CDR3 is TGCGCCAGCAGCCAAGACCCAGATACCGGGGAGCTGTTTTTT. The J gene is TRBJ2-2, the V gene TRBV4-3; D unclear. CDR3 length equals 14 residues. V lost 0 bases and J lost 5, with 7 bases in between. The germline gives CDR1 LGHNA, CDR2 YSLEER.

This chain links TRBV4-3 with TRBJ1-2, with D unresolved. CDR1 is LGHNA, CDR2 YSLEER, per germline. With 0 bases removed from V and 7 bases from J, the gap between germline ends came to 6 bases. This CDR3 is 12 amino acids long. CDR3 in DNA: TGCGCCAGCAGCCAAGATGGCGGTGGCTACACCTTC. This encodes CASSQDGGGYTF.

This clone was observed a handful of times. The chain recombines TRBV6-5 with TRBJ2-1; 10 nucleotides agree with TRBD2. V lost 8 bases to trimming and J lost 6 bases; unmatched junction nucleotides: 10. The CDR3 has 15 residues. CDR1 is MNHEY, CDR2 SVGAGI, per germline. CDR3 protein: CASGSGTSVGNEQFF. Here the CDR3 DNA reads TGTGCCAGCGGATCCGGGACTAGCGTAGGCAATGAGCAGTTCTTC.

The CDR3 region is CASSDRGATDTQYF. The CDR3 nucleotides are TGTGCCAGCAGCGACCGGGGGGCTACAGATACGCAGTATTTT. The chain is built from TRBV9 and TRBJ2-3, with D perhaps matching TRBD2 (7 bases). V was pared by 3 bases and J by 3 bases, with 11 bases between. Germline V gives CDR1 SGDLS, CDR2 YYNGEE. This CDR3 is 14 amino acids long.

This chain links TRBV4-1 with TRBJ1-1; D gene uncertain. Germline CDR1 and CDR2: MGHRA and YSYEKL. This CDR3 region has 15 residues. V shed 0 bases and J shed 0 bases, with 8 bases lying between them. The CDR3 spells CASSQDWAMNTEAFF. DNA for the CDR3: TGCGCCAGCAGCCAAGATTGGGCCATGAACACTGAAGCTTTCTTT.

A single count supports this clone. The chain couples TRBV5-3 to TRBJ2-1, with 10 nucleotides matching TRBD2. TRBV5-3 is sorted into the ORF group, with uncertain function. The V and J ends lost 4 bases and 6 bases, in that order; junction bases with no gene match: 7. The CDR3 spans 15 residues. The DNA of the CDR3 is TGTGCCAGAAGCCTTCAGCGGGGGGGCCTCAATGAGCAGTTCTTC. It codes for CARSLQRGGLNEQFF.

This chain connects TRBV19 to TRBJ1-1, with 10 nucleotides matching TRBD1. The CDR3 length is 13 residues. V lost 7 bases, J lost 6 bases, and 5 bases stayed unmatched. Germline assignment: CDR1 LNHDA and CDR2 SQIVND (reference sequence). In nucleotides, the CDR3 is TGTGCCAGTAATCTGGACAGGGGGGCTGAAGCTTTCTTT. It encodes CASNLDRGAEAFF.

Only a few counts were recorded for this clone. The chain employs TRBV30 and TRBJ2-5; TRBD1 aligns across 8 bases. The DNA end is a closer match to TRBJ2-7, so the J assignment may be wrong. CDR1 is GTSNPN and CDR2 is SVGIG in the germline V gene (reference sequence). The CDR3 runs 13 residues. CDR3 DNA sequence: TGTGCCTGGAGTGGACAGGGGATTGACGAGCAGTACTTC. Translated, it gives CAWSGQGIDEQYF.

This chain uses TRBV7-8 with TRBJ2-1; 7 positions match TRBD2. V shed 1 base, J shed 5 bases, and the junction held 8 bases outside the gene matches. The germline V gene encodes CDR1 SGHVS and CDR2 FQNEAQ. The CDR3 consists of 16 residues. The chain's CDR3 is CASSLVLVAGNNEQFF. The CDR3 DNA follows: TGTGCCAGCAGCTTAGTGTTGGTAGCGGGTAACAATGAGCAGTTCTTC.

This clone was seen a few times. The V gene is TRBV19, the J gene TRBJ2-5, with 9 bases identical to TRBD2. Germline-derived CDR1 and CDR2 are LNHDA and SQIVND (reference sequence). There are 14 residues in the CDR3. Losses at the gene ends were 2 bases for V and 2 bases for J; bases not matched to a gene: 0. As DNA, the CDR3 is TGTGCCAGTAGTATAAGCGGGGGGCAAGAGACCCAGTACTTC. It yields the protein CASSISGGQETQYF. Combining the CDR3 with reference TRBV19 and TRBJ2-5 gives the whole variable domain DGGITQSPKYLFRKEGQNVTLSCEQNLNHDAMYWYRQDPGQGLRLIYYSQIVNDFQKGDIAEGYSVSREKKESFPLTVTSAQKNPTAFYLCASSISGGQETQYFGPGTRLLVL.

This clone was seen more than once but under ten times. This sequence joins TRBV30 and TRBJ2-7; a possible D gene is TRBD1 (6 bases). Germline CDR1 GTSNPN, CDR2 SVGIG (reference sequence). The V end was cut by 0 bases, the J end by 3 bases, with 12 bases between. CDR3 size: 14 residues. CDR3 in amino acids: CAWSVTGPLYEQYF. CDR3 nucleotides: TGTGCCTGGAGTGTAACAGGGCCTCTCTACGAGCAGTACTTC.

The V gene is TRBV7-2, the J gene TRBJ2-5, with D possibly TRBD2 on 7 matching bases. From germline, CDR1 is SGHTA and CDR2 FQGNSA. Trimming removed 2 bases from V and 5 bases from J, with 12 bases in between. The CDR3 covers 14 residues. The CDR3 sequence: CASSLRGARETQYF. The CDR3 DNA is TGTGCCAGCAGCTTACGGGGGGCGCGGGAGACCCAGTACTTC.

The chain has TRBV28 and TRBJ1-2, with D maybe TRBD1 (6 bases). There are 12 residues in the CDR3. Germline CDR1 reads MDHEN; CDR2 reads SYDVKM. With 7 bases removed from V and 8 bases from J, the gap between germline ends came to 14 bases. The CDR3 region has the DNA TGTGCCAGCACCGTGGGGGCGCGGGGCTACACCTTC. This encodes CASTVGARGYTF.

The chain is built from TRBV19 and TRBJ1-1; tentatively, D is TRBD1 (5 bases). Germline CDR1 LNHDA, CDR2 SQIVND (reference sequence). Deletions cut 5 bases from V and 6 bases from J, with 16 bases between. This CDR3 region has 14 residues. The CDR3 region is CASSSTEGDPEAFF. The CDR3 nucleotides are TGTGCCAGTAGTTCGACGGAAGGGGATCCTGAAGCTTTCTTT.

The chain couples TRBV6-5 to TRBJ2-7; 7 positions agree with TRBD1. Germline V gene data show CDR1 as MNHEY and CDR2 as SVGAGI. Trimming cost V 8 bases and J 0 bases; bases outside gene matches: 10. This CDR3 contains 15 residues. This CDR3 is CASGTKQGSSYEQYF. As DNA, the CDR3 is TGTGCCAGCGGAACAAAACAGGGGTCCTCCTACGAGCAGTACTTC.

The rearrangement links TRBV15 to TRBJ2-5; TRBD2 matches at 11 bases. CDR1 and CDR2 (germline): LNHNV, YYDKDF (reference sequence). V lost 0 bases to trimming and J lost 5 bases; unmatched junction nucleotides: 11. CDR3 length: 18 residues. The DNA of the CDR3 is TGTGCCACCAGCAGAGATCGGCTAGCGGGAGGTCTAGGGGAGACCCAGTACTTC. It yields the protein CATSRDRLAGGLGETQYF.

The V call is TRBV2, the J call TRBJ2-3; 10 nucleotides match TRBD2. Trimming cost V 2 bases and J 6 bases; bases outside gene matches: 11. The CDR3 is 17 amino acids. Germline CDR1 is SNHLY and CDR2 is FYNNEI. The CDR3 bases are TGTGCCAGCAGTGAATCCGCTAGCGGGAGCTTTCAGGATACGCAGTATTTT. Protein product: CASSESASGSFQDTQYF.

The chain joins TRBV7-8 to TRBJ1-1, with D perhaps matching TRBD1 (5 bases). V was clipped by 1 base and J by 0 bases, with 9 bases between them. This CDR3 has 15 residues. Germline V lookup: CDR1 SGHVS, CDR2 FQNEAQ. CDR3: CASSLVGLMNTEAFF. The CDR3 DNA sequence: TGTGCCAGCAGCTTAGTGGGACTTATGAACACTGAAGCTTTCTTT.

The CDR3 nucleotides are TGTGCCAGTATTCCCAGGGTGAACACTGAAGCTTTCTTT. This codes for CASIPRVNTEAFF. V is TRBV19 and J is TRBJ1-1; a weak D match, TRBD1 (5 bases). Per the germline V gene, CDR1 is LNHDA and CDR2 is SQIVND (reference sequence). Trimming took 7 bases from V and 0 from J, leaving 9 bases between them. CDR3 length equals 13 residues.

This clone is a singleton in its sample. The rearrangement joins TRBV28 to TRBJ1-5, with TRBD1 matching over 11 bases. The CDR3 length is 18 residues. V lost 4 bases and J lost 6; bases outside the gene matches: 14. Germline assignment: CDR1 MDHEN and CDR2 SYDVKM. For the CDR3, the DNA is TGTGCCAGCAGTTCCCCTCGGACAGGGGGCTATTTTGGTCAGCCCCAGCATTTT. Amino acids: CASSSPRTGGYFGQPQHF.

Here the CDR3 reads CASSFTVNSPLHF. The CDR3 DNA is TGTGCCAGCAGTTTTACAGTGAATTCACCCCTCCACTTT. The rearrangement uses TRBV6-6 and TRBJ1-6, with D unclear. V lost 4 bases and J lost 7, with 8 bases in between. Germline CDR1 MNHNY, CDR2 SVGAGI (reference sequence). The CDR3 runs to 13 residues.

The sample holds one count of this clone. The CDR3 loop is CASSYPGQGIYEQYF. CDR3 in DNA: TGTGCCAGCAGTTATCCGGGACAGGGGATCTACGAGCAGTACTTC. V usage is TRBV6-5 and J usage is TRBJ2-7; TRBD1 agrees at 10 bases. Germline CDR1 and CDR2: MNHEY and SVGAGI. V gave up 3 bases and J gave up 3 bases; unmatched junction bases: 5. This CDR3 is built from 15 residues.

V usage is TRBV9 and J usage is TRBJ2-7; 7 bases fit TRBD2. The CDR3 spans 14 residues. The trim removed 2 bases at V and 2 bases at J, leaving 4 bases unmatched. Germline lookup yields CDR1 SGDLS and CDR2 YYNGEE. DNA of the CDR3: TGTGCCAGCAGCGTGGGAGGGATCGCCTACGAGCAGTACTTC. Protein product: CASSVGGIAYEQYF.

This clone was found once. The CDR3 DNA follows: TGCGCCAGCAGCTTGAACAGGGAACATGGAAACACCATATATTTT. Translated, it gives CASSLNREHGNTIYF. V usage is TRBV5-1 and J usage is TRBJ1-3; possibly TRBD1 for D (6 bases). Trimming took off 1 base at V and 3 bases at J, with 11 bases between the two ends. The CDR3 runs 15 residues. Germline CDR1 and CDR2: SGHRS and YFSETQ.

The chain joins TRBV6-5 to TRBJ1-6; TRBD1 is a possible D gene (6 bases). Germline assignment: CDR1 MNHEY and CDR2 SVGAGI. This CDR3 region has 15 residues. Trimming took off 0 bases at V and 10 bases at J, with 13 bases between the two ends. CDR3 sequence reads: CASSYSSGDESPLHF. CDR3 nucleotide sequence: TGTGCCAGCAGTTACTCCTCAGGGGATGAATCACCCCTCCACTTT.